The 20 T cell receptor beta chains below were found in one sample sequenced in a study of glioma-infiltrating T cells. The iRepertoire nested amplicon-rescue multiplex PCR amplified TCR alpha and beta CDR3s from RNA. TCRdb reprocessed the multiplex PCR reads via MiXCR and lists one record per CDR3 protein. The table shows 90,000 to 110,000 distinct CDR3 sequences, with 20% to 25% occurring only once. The material sequenced was glioma tissue, nonneoplastic brain tissue, or PBMCs (not recorded which). Every receptor here comes from a human donor with low-grade glioma or glioblastoma, undergoing nonglioma brain surgery, or in good health (not recorded which).

Many counts were recorded for this clonotype. The chain recombines TRBV28 with TRBJ2-4; TRBD2 matches 10 bases. CDR1 and CDR2 (germline): MDHEN, SYDVKM. The CDR3 extends over 17 amino acids. Trimming cost V 10 bases and J 0 bases; bases outside gene matches: 12. The CDR3 DNA reads TGTGCCACCTTTACTAGCGGGAACCCCTCAGCCAAAAACATTCAGTACTTC. This gives the protein CATFTSGNPSAKNIQYF.

This clonotype was counted between two and nine times. The rearrangement links TRBV5-1 to TRBJ1-2; TRBD1 is a possible D gene (6 bases). CDR1 SGHRS and CDR2 YFSETQ come from the germline V gene. Trimming pared 5 bases from V and 4 bases from J, leaving 12 bases between. The CDR3 runs 13 residues. CDR3 nucleotide sequence: TGCGCCAGCAGGGACAGTACTACCTATGGCTACACCTTC. Residues: CASRDSTTYGYTF. The full variable domain, its missing parts supplied by reference TRBV5-1 and TRBJ1-2, is KAGVTQTPRYLIKTRGQQVTLSCSPISGHRSVSWYQQTPGQGLQFLFEYFSETQRNKGNFPGRFSGRQFSNSRSEMNVSTLELGDSALYLCASRDSTTYGYTFGSGTRLTVV.

The chain couples TRBV19 to TRBJ2-3, with 7 positions matching TRBD1. J lost 6 bases, V lost 5 bases, and 5 bases had no gene match. The CDR3 consists of 13 residues. Germline-derived CDR1 and CDR2 are LNHDA and SQIVND (reference sequence). CDR3 sequence (DNA): TGTGCCAGTAGTGCTCCACAGGGGGATACGCAGTATTTT. This sequence encodes CASSAPQGDTQYF.

This clonotype was seen many times. The CDR3 here is CASSRDSHNSPLHF. CDR3 sequence (DNA): TGTGCCAGCAGTCGAGACAGCCATAATTCACCCCTCCACTTT. The chain carries TRBV7-9 and TRBJ1-6; tentatively, D is TRBD1 (5 bases). Trimming took off 6 bases at V and 5 bases at J, with 11 bases between the two ends. CDR1 is SEHNR, CDR2 FQNEAQ, per germline (reference sequence). This CDR3 is 14 amino acids long. Combining the CDR3 with reference TRBV7-9 and TRBJ1-6 gives the whole variable domain DTGVSQNPRHKITKRGQNVTFRCDPISEHNRLYWYRQTLGQGPEFLTYFQNEAQLEKSRLLSDRFSAERPKGSFSTLEIQRTEQGDSAMYLCASSRDSHNSPLHFGNGTRLTVT.

This clonotype was recorded many times. The chain carries TRBV7-3 and TRBJ1-4; D possibly corresponds to TRBD1 (6 bases). V dropped 0 bases and J dropped 8 bases, with 13 bases sitting between them. The CDR3 covers 15 residues. Germline CDR1 SGHTA, CDR2 FQGTGA. DNA of the CDR3: TGTGCCAGCAGCTTAACTCGGGACACCCAGGAAAAACTGTTTTTT. Amino acid sequence: CASSLTRDTQEKLFF.

On this clonotype itself: With a much larger clone just one base away, this may be a read error. The chain employs TRBV4-3 and TRBJ2-3; D might be TRBD2 (5 bases). The CDR3 runs 15 residues. The germline CDR1 and CDR2 sequences are LGHNA and YSLEER. The ends were cut back, 2 bases at V and 2 bases at J, with 11 bases in the middle. The CDR3 DNA reads as TGCGCCAGCAGCCAATATCGGGGATTCACAGATACGCAGTATTTT. Residues: CASSQYRGFTDTQYF.

This clonotype was observed a handful of times. The genes are TRBV14 and TRBJ2-2, with TRBD2 matching over 10 bases. The CDR3 has 17 amino acids. The V segment lost 0 bases and the J segment 4 bases; nucleotides outside the gene matches: 5. The germline gives CDR1 SGHDN, CDR2 FVKESK. CDR3 amino acids: CASSQEELAGITGELFF. The CDR3 DNA sequence: TGTGCCAGCAGCCAAGAGGAACTAGCGGGGATCACCGGGGAGCTGTTTTTT.

V usage is TRBV6-2 or TRBV6-3 and J usage is TRBJ2-5; 8 nucleotides line up with TRBD1. CDR1 and CDR2 (germline): MNHEY, SVGEGT. The ends lost 6 bases at V and 3 bases at J; junction bases unmatched: 3. The CDR3 is 13 residues long. The DNA for the CDR3 is TGTGCCAGCAGCCAGACAGGGGAAGAGACCCAGTACTTC. Translated: CASSQTGEETQYF.

This clonotype was observed many times. The chain is built from TRBV3-1 and TRBJ1-1; 10 bases fit TRBD1. Losses at the gene ends were 4 bases for V and 3 bases for J; bases not matched to a gene: 2. Germline CDR1 reads LGHDT; CDR2 reads YNNKEL (reference sequence). The CDR3 has 14 residues. CDR3 DNA: TGTGCCAGCAGCCCCGGGACAGGGGACACTGAAGCTTTCTTT. Its protein product is CASSPGTGDTEAFF.

This clonotype was seen only a few times. This chain uses TRBV29-1 with TRBJ2-1, with 8 bases fitting TRBD1. This CDR3 spans 13 amino acids. V shed 8 bases and J 4 bases; nucleotides not matched to a gene: 7. Per germline, CDR1 SQVTM and CDR2 ANQGSEA. The CDR3 loop is CSLEQGVYNEQFF. CDR3 bases: TGCAGCCTCGAACAGGGGGTTTACAATGAGCAGTTCTTC.

This clonotype was observed at least ten times. The chain couples TRBV27 to TRBJ2-1; 14 bases are a match to TRBD2. V shed 5 bases and J 0 bases; nucleotides not matched to a gene: 9. This CDR3 is 19 amino acids long. Germline lookup yields CDR1 MNHEY and CDR2 SMNVEV (reference sequence). The CDR3 is CASSLIGTSGGISYNEQFF. CDR3 in DNA: TGTGCCAGCAGTCTGATTGGGACTAGCGGGGGCATCTCCTACAATGAGCAGTTCTTC.

There are many counts of this clonotype. The genes are TRBV7-2 and TRBJ1-1; a weak D match, TRBD1 (5 bases). This CDR3 is 16 amino acids long. Looked up from germline, CDR1 is SGHTA and CDR2 is FQGNSA. Trimming pared 1 base from V and 5 bases from J, leaving 17 bases between. CDR3 in amino acids: CASSLGPQGGQTEAFF. CDR3 nucleotide sequence: TGTGCCAGCAGCTTAGGCCCGCAGGGTGGGCAAACTGAAGCTTTCTTT.

This clonotype was counted a few times. This chain links TRBV7-2 with TRBJ2-3; TRBD2 aligns across 12 bases. CDR3 size: 22 residues. The V gene end was trimmed by 4 bases and the J gene end by 1 base; junction bases not matched to a gene: 21. CDR1 and CDR2 from the germline V gene are SGHTA and FQGNSA. DNA for the CDR3: TGTGCCAGCAGCTCGCCGCACAGGACTAGCGGGAAGGAGTGGGAACGCACAGATACGCAGTATTTT. Its translation: CASSSPHRTSGKEWERTDTQYF.

As concerns this clonotype: Given the absence of the conserved phenylalanine or tryptophan at the CDR3 end, a read error is likely. The CDR3 nucleotides read TGTGCCAGCAGCTTAGAGGGGGGACAGGGGGCGAACACCGAAGCTTTCTCT. This translates into CASSLEGGQGANTEAFS. V usage is TRBV7-2 and J usage is TRBJ1-1; TRBD1 matches at 12 bases. The CDR3 loop spans 17 amino acids. Per germline, CDR1 SGHTA and CDR2 FQGNSA.

This clonotype was detected many times. This rearrangement joins TRBV27 to TRBJ1-1; 7 bases are shared with TRBD1. CDR1 and CDR2 from the germline V gene are MNHEY and SMNVEV (reference sequence). The V gene end was trimmed by 4 bases and the J gene end by 1 base; junction bases not matched to a gene: 3. This CDR3 has 14 residues. The CDR3 DNA sequence: TGTGCCAGCAGTTGGGACAGCCCGAACACTGAAGCTTTCTTT. It encodes CASSWDSPNTEAFF.

This clonotype was counted at least ten times. The gene calls are TRBV7-9 and TRBJ2-7; D not certain. The CDR3 has 12 residues. Germline-derived CDR1 and CDR2 are SEHNR and FQNEAQ (reference sequence). Trimming left V 5 bases short and J 7 bases short, with 12 bases between. The CDR3 loop reads CASSLTRAEQYF. Here the CDR3 DNA reads TGTGCCAGCAGCCTGACCCGGGCTGAGCAGTACTTC.

This clonotype was seen a few times. A single base separates this from a much larger clone, so it may be a read error. The chain employs TRBV10-3 and TRBJ2-1; D not certain. From germline, CDR1 is ENHRY and CDR2 SYGVKD. This CDR3 contains 14 residues. The CDR3 DNA follows: TGTGCCATCAGTGAGTTCCAACAATTCAATGAGCAGTCCTTC. It encodes CAISEFQQFNEQSF.

Notes on this clonotype: Being one base from a much bigger clone, this may be a read error. V is TRBV11-3 and J is TRBJ1-5, with D possibly being TRBD1 (6 bases). Trimming took off 1 base at V and 8 bases at J, with 15 bases between the two ends. The CDR3 spans 15 residues. Looked up from germline, CDR1 is SGHNT and CDR2 is YENEEA. The CDR3 nucleotides read TGTGCCAGCAGCTTAGGGGGGGACACCAGAAAGCCCCAGCATTTT. This gives the protein CASSLGGDTRKPQHF.

This clonotype appeared a few times. The rearrangement joins TRBV9 to TRBJ2-3; 9 bases fit TRBD2. The CDR3 contains 16 residues. V lost 2 bases, J lost 4 bases, and 8 bases stayed unmatched. Germline V gene data show CDR1 as SGDLS and CDR2 as YYNGEE. DNA of the CDR3: TGTGCCAGCAGCGTGGATAGCGGGAGCATCGCAGATACGCAGTATTTT. Its translation is CASSVDSGSIADTQYF.

This clonotype was seen ten or more times. V is TRBV6-1 and J is TRBJ2-7; 10 bases are shared with TRBD2. V was clipped by 2 bases and J by 5 bases; unmatched bases: 6. Germline CDR1 is MNHNS and CDR2 is SASEGT. There are 15 residues in the CDR3. For the CDR3, the DNA is TGTGCCAGCAGTGAACCAGCGGGGGGGGTGAACGAGCAGTACTTC. It encodes CASSEPAGGVNEQYF.